The 32 T cell receptor beta chains reported below all come from one sample, sequenced in a study of lymphopenia after photon versus proton radiotherapy. The assay was immunoSEQ multiplex PCR, and TCRdb's table has in-frame clones only and misses some. The sample holds about 14,000 clones; roughly four fifths are singletons and the top ten take about 25%. The sequenced sample was peripheral blood, obtained from a patient treated with photon-based radiotherapy. The receptors come from a man aged 50-59 years with gastric cancer.

This chain joins TRBV20-1 and TRBJ1-2; a possible D gene is TRBD1 (5 bases). V gave up 4 bases and J gave up 4 bases, with 7 bases separating them. Germline CDR1 DFQATT, CDR2 SNEGSKA (reference sequence). The CDR3 consists of 11 residues. CDR3 region: CSATDSYGYTF. The CDR3 coding sequence is TGCAGTGCTACCGACAGCTATGGCTACACCTTC.

The chain links TRBV5-1 to TRBJ2-7; 9 positions agree with TRBD1. The CDR3 is made up of 14 amino acids. V shed 0 bases, J shed 4 bases, and the junction held 2 bases outside the gene matches. Germline V gene lookup returns CDR1 SGHRS and CDR2 YFSETQ. CDR3 nucleotide sequence: TGCGCCAGCAGCTTGGTGACAGGGGGGTACGAGCAGTACTTC. Its protein is CASSLVTGGYEQYF.

For the CDR3, the DNA is TGTGCCAGTAGTAACAGGAGGGGTGAAAAACTGTTTTTT. Translating it yields CASSNRRGEKLFF. The V gene is TRBV19, the J gene TRBJ1-4; weak D call: TRBD1 (5 bases). The V end lost 4 bases, the J end lost 7 bases, and 10 bases lay between the germline ends. The V gene's germline CDR1 is LNHDA and CDR2 SQIVND (reference sequence). This CDR3 is 13 amino acids long.

The chain combines TRBV25-1 with TRBJ2-5; TRBD2 agrees at 10 bases. Trimming at V came to 1 base and at J to 3 bases, leaving 5 bases not matched to a gene. The germline V gene has CDR1 MGHDK and CDR2 SYGVNS. This CDR3 is 16 amino acids long. CDR3: CASSEFLLAGEETQYF. The CDR3 DNA reads TGTGCCAGCAGTGAATTCCTCCTAGCGGGGGAAGAGACCCAGTACTTC.

V is TRBV7-3 and J is TRBJ2-7; D not resolved. V was pared by 2 bases and J by 0 bases, with 8 bases between. The CDR3 is 14 amino acids. Germline V gene data show CDR1 as SGHTA and CDR2 as FQGTGA. The CDR3 nucleotides read TGTGCCAGCAGCTTATCGGCATTCTCCTACGAGCAGTACTTC. Residues: CASSLSAFSYEQYF.

This chain uses TRBV6-6 with TRBJ1-5; the D gene is possibly TRBD1 (5 bases). The germline V and J ends were trimmed by 2 bases and 5 bases, with 10 bases remaining between them. The CDR3 covers 14 residues. The germline gives CDR1 MNHNY, CDR2 SVGAGI (reference sequence). The DNA for the CDR3 is TGTGCCAGCAGTTACGGGGGGACCTATCAGCCCCAGCATTTT. Its translation: CASSYGGTYQPQHF.

The chain combines TRBV7-2 with TRBJ1-5; no definite D call. With 1 base removed from V and 7 bases from J, the gap between germline ends came to 8 bases. The CDR3 sequence is 13 residues long. Germline V lookup: CDR1 SGHTA, CDR2 FQGNSA. The CDR3 DNA sequence: TGTGCCAGCAGCTTAGTCCTGGAACAGCCCCAGCATTTT. Protein: CASSLVLEQPQHF. Filled out from reference TRBV7-2 and TRBJ1-5, the complete variable domain reads GAGVSQSPSNKVTEKGKDVELRCDPISGHTALYWYRQSLGQGLEFLIYFQGNSAPDKSGLPSDRFSAERTGGSVSTLTIQRTQQEDSAVYLCASSLVLEQPQHFGDGTRLSIL.

The rearrangement links TRBV13 to TRBJ1-3; D uncertain. The V and J ends lost 1 base and 6 bases respectively, with 10 bases between them. The CDR3 has 14 residues. Germline-derived CDR1 and CDR2 are PRHDT and FYEKMQ (reference sequence). For the CDR3, the DNA is TGTGCCAGCAGCTTAGATGCCAGACTAAACACCATATATTTT. As protein: CASSLDARLNTIYF. The variable domain in full, completed from reference TRBV13 and TRBJ1-3, reads AAGVIQSPRHLIKEKRETATLKCYPIPRHDTVYWYQQGPGQDPQFLISFYEKMQSDKGSIPDRFSAQQFSDYHSELNMSSLELGDSALYFCASSLDARLNTIYFGEGSWLTVV.

The table lists this clone with a count of one. V usage is TRBV5-1 and J usage is TRBJ2-1, with a possible D match to TRBD1 (6 bases). CDR3 length equals 14 residues. V shed 0 bases and J shed 6 bases, with 10 bases lying between them. Germline CDR1 reads SGHRS; CDR2 reads YFSETQ. CDR3 sequence reads: CASSLGTASNEQFF. CDR3 DNA sequence: TGCGCCAGCAGCTTGGGGACAGCGTCCAATGAGCAGTTCTTC.

The gene calls are TRBV5-5 and TRBJ2-5; D gene unclear. The CDR3 is made up of 14 amino acids. In germline, CDR1 is SGHKS, CDR2 YYEKEE (reference sequence). The germline V and J ends were trimmed by 0 bases and 2 bases, with 8 bases remaining between them. DNA for the CDR3: TGTGCCAGCAGCTTGGGCTGGGTGCAAGAGACCCAGTACTTC. This translates into CASSLGWVQETQYF.

This clone came up once. The J gene is TRBJ2-2, the V gene TRBV6-1; maybe TRBD1 (6 bases). The V and J ends lost 7 bases and 8 bases respectively, with 11 bases between them. The CDR3 is 12 amino acids. Per the germline V gene, CDR1 is MNHNS and CDR2 is SASEGT. As DNA, the CDR3 is TGTGCCAGCATTAGGGACATAGGGGAGCTGTTTTTT. Amino acids: CASIRDIGELFF.

This clone showed up just once. The chain employs TRBV14 and TRBJ2-3; the match to TRBD2 covers 8 bases. Trimming cost V 4 bases and J 4 bases; bases outside gene matches: 4. Germline V gives CDR1 SGHDN, CDR2 FVKESK. The CDR3 runs to 14 residues. The CDR3 sequence: CASSPWTSPDTQYF. The CDR3 coding sequence is TGTGCCAGCAGCCCCTGGACTAGCCCAGATACGCAGTATTTT.

The chain uses TRBV12-5 and TRBJ2-2; D may match TRBD1 or TRBD2 (5 bases each). This CDR3 comprises 11 residues. CDR1 LGHNT and CDR2 FRNRAP come from the germline V gene. With 5 bases removed from V and 8 bases from J, the gap between germline ends came to 6 bases. CDR3 DNA sequence: TGTGCTAGTGGTGGGGGAGGGGAGCTGTTTTTT. Translation: CASGGGGELFF.

The chain employs TRBV6-1 and TRBJ1-2; D is ambiguous. The CDR3 consists of 13 residues. Germline V gene lookup returns CDR1 MNHNS and CDR2 SASEGT. The V end lost 1 base, the J end lost 9 bases, and 12 bases lay between the germline ends. The CDR3 protein is CASSEGVRGSYTF. In nucleotides, the CDR3 is TGTGCCAGCAGTGAAGGAGTCCGTGGGAGCTACACCTTC.

The chain is built from TRBV2 and TRBJ1-2; a possible D gene is TRBD1 (5 bases). The CDR3 has 12 residues. Trimming removed 5 bases at V and 8 bases at J, with 12 bases between. CDR1 SNHLY and CDR2 FYNNEI come from the germline V gene. In DNA, the CDR3 is TGTGCCAGCAGTCAGGAGGGACGGGGCTACACCTTC. Its translation: CASSQEGRGYTF.

This clone was picked up one time. The chain carries TRBV11-2 and TRBJ1-4; D is undetermined. Germline CDR1 reads SGHAT; CDR2 reads FQNNGV. V was shortened by 3 bases and J by 8 bases, with 10 bases between the two germline ends. The CDR3 runs to 13 residues. The CDR3 bases are TGTGCCAGCAGCTTCGGAGGTAACGAAAAACTGTTTTTT. This codes for CASSFGGNEKLFF.

This clone was recorded a few times. V usage is TRBV5-6 and J usage is TRBJ2-5; D may correspond to TRBD1 or TRBD2 (6 bases each). V shed 4 bases and J shed 0 bases, with 19 bases lying between them. This CDR3 has 17 residues. Germline values: CDR1 SGHDT, CDR2 YYEEEE. The CDR3 nucleotides are TGTGCCAGCAGCCCAGAATACAGGGAGGCGTACCAAGAGACCCAGTACTTC. Residues: CASSPEYREAYQETQYF.

This rearrangement joins TRBV14 to TRBJ2-1; tentative D call: TRBD2 (7 bases). The CDR3 sequence is 14 residues long. V shed 1 base and J shed 7 bases, with 11 bases lying between them. Per germline, CDR1 SGHDN and CDR2 FVKESK. The DNA of the CDR3 is TGTGCCAGCAGCCAAGTCGGGGGGCCAAATGAGCAGTTCTTC. Amino acids: CASSQVGGPNEQFF.

The chain recombines TRBV18 with TRBJ2-7, with D perhaps matching TRBD1 (6 bases). There are 11 residues in the CDR3. Trimming left V 4 bases short and J 7 bases short, with 8 bases between. Germline lookup yields CDR1 KGHSH and CDR2 LQKENI. CDR3 in amino acids: CASSQGGEQYF. The CDR3 DNA follows: TGTGCCAGCTCACAAGGGGGAGAGCAGTACTTC.

The chain combines TRBV6-1 with TRBJ2-7; D might be TRBD2 (6 bases). The CDR3 extends over 14 amino acids. From germline, CDR1 is MNHNS and CDR2 SASEGT. V was pared by 4 bases and J by 6 bases, with 16 bases between. The CDR3 spells CASSVFGGTSEQYF. CDR3 nucleotides: TGTGCCAGCAGTGTATTCGGAGGGACCAGCGAGCAGTACTTC.

Concerning this clone itself: This specimen includes other DNA sequences encoding the same CDR3. This chain joins TRBV10-1 and TRBJ2-2; no clear D. Germline V CDR1 and CDR2: WNHNN, SYGVQD (reference sequence). Trimming took off 0 bases at V and 2 bases at J, with 4 bases between the two ends. The CDR3 is 14 residues long. As DNA, the CDR3 is TGCGCCAGCAGTGAGTCGGCTAACACCGGGGAGCTGTTTTTT. Its translation: CASSESANTGELFF.

This clone was seen just once. The rearrangement uses TRBV18 and TRBJ1-5; TRBD1 matches at 9 bases. CDR3 size: 15 residues. Trimming removed 6 bases from V and 5 bases from J; junction bases left unmatched: 8. Germline assignment: CDR1 KGHSH and CDR2 LQKENI. CDR3: CASSPGQGSYQPQHF. CDR3 nucleotide sequence: TGTGCCAGCTCTCCAGGACAGGGGTCATATCAGCCCCAGCATTTT.

The chain uses TRBV6-5 and TRBJ1-2; 10 nucleotides align to TRBD1. After removal of 7 bases from V and 8 bases from J, the junction contained 10 bases not matched to a gene. Germline assignment: CDR1 MNHEY and CDR2 SVGAGI. The CDR3 runs 14 residues. The CDR3 sequence: CASTRRQGARGYTF. Written as DNA, the CDR3 is TGTGCCAGCACCAGACGACAGGGGGCACGAGGCTACACCTTC.

The J gene is TRBJ2-5, the V gene TRBV7-9; D might be TRBD2 (6 bases). The CDR3 has 13 residues. Germline V gene lookup returns CDR1 SEHNR and CDR2 FQNEAQ (reference sequence). V lost 7 bases, J lost 0 bases, and 9 bases lay in between. Here the CDR3 DNA reads TGTGCCAGCATCGCGGGACACCAAGAGACCCAGTACTTC. This translates into CASIAGHQETQYF. Drawing the rest from reference TRBV7-9 and TRBJ2-5, the complete variable domain is DTGVSQNPRHKITKRGQNVTFRCDPISEHNRLYWYRQTLGQGPEFLTYFQNEAQLEKSRLLSDRFSAERPKGSFSTLEIQRTEQGDSAMYLCASIAGHQETQYFGPGTRLLVL.

In this sample, this clone turned up once. The chain recombines TRBV20-1 with TRBJ2-1, with D unclear. Germline assignment: CDR1 DFQATT and CDR2 SNEGSKA (reference sequence). The CDR3 is made up of 11 amino acids. V lost 1 base and J lost 7, with 5 bases in between. The CDR3 DNA follows: TGCAGTGCTAGAGCGGGTAATGAGCAGTTCTTC. It encodes CSARAGNEQFF.

The CDR3 nucleotides read TGCGCCAGCAGCCAAGTAGGGACTAGCGGGGGGCAGTATTTT. Translated, it gives CASSQVGTSGGQYF. The chain is built from TRBV4-1 and TRBJ2-3; 14 positions agree with TRBD2. The CDR3 covers 14 residues. Germline trimming cut 1 base from V and 11 bases from J; bases unmatched to any gene: 2. The germline CDR1 and CDR2 sequences are MGHRA and YSYEKL.

The rearrangement joins TRBV4-3 to TRBJ1-1; weak D call: TRBD1 (6 bases). Trimming left V 6 bases short and J 0 bases short, with 14 bases between. CDR1 is LGHNA, CDR2 YSLEER, per germline. This CDR3 spans 15 amino acids. The CDR3 DNA reads TGCGCCAGCAGGTGGACAGTTAACATGAACACTGAAGCTTTCTTT. Its protein is CASRWTVNMNTEAFF.

In its sample, this clone was seen once. The chain carries TRBV5-1 and TRBJ1-4; possibly TRBD1 for D (6 bases). Trimming took 5 bases from V and 4 from J, leaving 9 bases between them. The CDR3 covers 13 residues. The germline gives CDR1 SGHRS, CDR2 YFSETQ. CDR3 in DNA: TGCGCCAGCAGGACAGGACTTAATGAAAAACTGTTTTTT. Translating gives CASRTGLNEKLFF.

The CDR3 spells CASSPRHVSSPLHF. As DNA, the CDR3 is TGTGCCAGCAGCCCCAGACACGTTTCGTCACCCCTCCACTTT. V and J are TRBV11-2 and TRBJ1-6; D not resolved. Germline values: CDR1 SGHAT, CDR2 FQNNGV. This CDR3 region has 14 residues. V lost 5 bases, J lost 10 bases, and 15 bases lay in between.

V and J are TRBV19 and TRBJ2-5; TRBD2 aligns across 10 bases. The V gene's germline CDR1 is LNHDA and CDR2 SQIVND (reference sequence). With 2 bases clipped from V and 2 bases from J, the junction kept 8 bases outside the gene matches. CDR3 size: 17 residues. CDR3 sequence reads: CASSIRLAGAKQETQYF. DNA for the CDR3: TGTGCCAGTAGTATAAGGCTAGCGGGGGCCAAACAAGAGACCCAGTACTTC.

CDR3 amino acids: CASSGRQGPQETQYF. The DNA for the CDR3 is TGTGCCAGCAGCGGACGACAGGGGCCCCAAGAGACCCAGTACTTC. This rearrangement joins TRBV5-6 to TRBJ2-5, with 8 bases that match TRBD1. The CDR3 contains 15 residues. V shed 4 bases and J 1 base; nucleotides not matched to a gene: 6. The V gene's germline CDR1 is SGHDT and CDR2 YYEEEE. The variable domain in full, with the rest retrieved from reference TRBV5-6 and TRBJ2-5, is DAGVTQSPTHLIKTRGQQVTLRCSPKSGHDTVSWYQQALGQGPQFIFQYYEEEERQRGNFPDRFSGHQFPNYSSELNVNALLLGDSALYLCASSGRQGPQETQYFGPGTRLLVL.

The V and J genes are TRBV30 and TRBJ1-2, with D unclear. The CDR3 sequence is 13 residues long. Germline lookup yields CDR1 GTSNPN and CDR2 SVGIG (reference sequence). Trimming removed 4 bases at V and 4 bases at J, with 13 bases between. Here the CDR3 reads CAWTRGMGYGYTF. CDR3 nucleotides: TGTGCCTGGACGCGGGGTATGGGCTATGGCTACACCTTC.